This T cell receptor (beta chain) is from a study of CD8 T cells in ankylosing spondylitis. Ten or more counts support this clonotype. Its antigen is undetermined. Broader study findings: A TCR beta motif of eight or nine highly homologous variants seemed to mark ankylosing spondylitis blood. In synovial fluid and blood from reactive arthritis, some motif variants were previously reported. Clones tied to disease were said to be significantly enriched in matched ankylosing spondylitis synovial fluid. Peripheral blood samples showed relatively rare disease-linked clones, and these clones were CD8+.

Losses at the gene ends were 5 bases for V and 3 bases for J; bases not matched to a gene: 6. Germline CDR1 reads SGHAT; CDR2 reads FQDESV (reference sequence). This CDR3 comprises 15 residues. Researchers built TCR beta libraries using quantitative 5'-RACE with molecular barcodes. TCRdb called the 5' RACE reads again in MiXCR, with one record for every CDR3 protein. The sample has fewer than 550,000 distinct CDR3 sequences, about 5% seen once. The sample was blood, either unsorted or a sorted T cell fraction (not recorded which). The genes are TRBV11-1 and TRBJ2-2, with 7 bases lining up with TRBD2. This clonotype was obtained from a male donor with ankylosing spondylitis. The CDR3 here is CASSRGDLHTGELFF. The CDR3 DNA is TGTGCCAGCAGCCGGGGGGACCTCCACACCGGGGAGCTGTTTTTT. Complete variable domain (other parts from reference TRBV11-1 and TRBJ2-2): EAEVAQSPRYKITEKSQAVAFWCDPISGHATLYWYRQILGQGPELLVQFQDESVVDDSQLPKDRFSAERLKGVDSTLKIQPAELGDSAMYLCASSRGDLHTGELFFGEGSRLTVL.